This T cell receptor (beta chain) was sequenced in a study of shared clonotypes between healthy human individuals. Overall study context: With ages of 18 to 49, the donors were a couple of women and three men. A donor's plate count was three for CD4 naive and three for CD4 memory; CD8 naive had two and CD8 memory one.

Profiling relied on immunoSEQ multiplex PCR, and the TCRdb table lists in-frame clones only, not all of them. The data contain over a million clones, 98% to 99% of them singletons. The V and J ends lost 4 bases and 6 bases respectively, with 22 bases between them. The CDR3 covers 17 residues. From germline, CDR1 is ENHRY and CDR2 SYGVKD. The sequence was obtained from a man aged 25 to 45 in good health. The sample comprised naive CD4+ T cells sorted from blood. Subset: CD45RA+ positively selected. The V gene is TRBV10-3, the J gene TRBJ2-1, with D perhaps being TRBD1 or TRBD2 (6 bases each). The CDR3 sequence is CAISVGTSSRDINEQFF. The CDR3, as DNA: TGTGCCATCAGTGTTGGGACTTCCTCCCGGGACATCAATGAGCAGTTCTTC.